This T cell receptor beta chain was found in a study of T-cell reconstitution after alpha-beta-depleted transplantation in children. Per the germline V gene, CDR1 is SNHLY and CDR2 is FYNNEI. V gave up 3 bases and J gave up 4 bases, with 9 bases separating them. CDR3 length equals 13 residues. As it was prepared, the TCRbeta library received unique molecular identifiers. TCRdb ran MiXCR on the PCR reads and lists one entry per CDR3 protein. Among under 450,000 distinct CDR3 sequences listed, 10% to 15% were seen once. This clonotype has only a few counts. This TCR was sampled from a human donor who donated a stem cell graft to a child with Fanconi anemia. The sample was PBMCs, taken from the stem cell graft. The chain joins TRBV2 to TRBJ1-2; a weak D match, TRBD1 (5 bases). The CDR3 DNA reads TGTGCCAGCAGTGATCAGGGTTCCTATGGCTACACCTTC. Protein product: CASSDQGSYGYTF. The full variable domain, completed using reference TRBV2 and TRBJ1-2, is EPEVTQTPSHQVTQMGQEVILRCVPISNHLYFYWYRQILGQKVEFLVSFYNNEISEKSEIFDDQFSVERPDGSNFTLKIRSTKLEDSAMYFCASSDQGSYGYTFGSGTRLTVV.